Listed here are 10 T cell receptor beta chains from one sample, sequenced in a study of T cells after yellow fever vaccination (dated by TCRdb to between 2018 and 2021). What this sample's treatment or condition label stands for: live attenuated yellow fever vaccine strain. Receptor amplification or capture employed 5' RACE. Sequencing was carried out with an Illumina NovaSeq 6000. TCRdb reprocessed the public reads (quality trimming at Q25 with fastp, clone calling with MiXCR) and kept in-frame beta chains. Each record represents a unique CDR3 protein, reported with the most common genes and DNA among its rows. This sample gives around 200,000 distinct CDR3 sequences in total; 11% of them show up just once. The ten top clones hold 36% of the sample. Sequencing used CD8+ T cells sorted from PBMCs, obtained 15 days after the yellow fever booster vaccination. The receptors shown here come from a man aged 18 to 29 who received the YFV17D yellow fever vaccine.

This clonotype came up a few times. The rearrangement links TRBV15 to TRBJ2-5; 10 bases agree with TRBD2. The V gene's germline CDR1 is LNHNV and CDR2 YYDKDF (reference sequence). The CDR3 spans 17 residues. V shed 4 bases and J 1 base; nucleotides not matched to a gene: 9. CDR3 in DNA: TGTGCCACCAGCACAGAGGAGACTAGCGGGTTCCAAGAGACCCAGTACTTC. It yields the protein CATSTEETSGFQETQYF. The entire variable domain, with the rest obtained from reference TRBV15 and TRBJ2-5, is as follows: DAMVIQNPRYQVTQFGKPVTLSCSQTLNHNVMYWYQQKSSQAPKLLFHYYDKDFNNEADTPDNFQSRRPNTSFCFLDIRSPGLGDTAMYLCATSTEETSGFQETQYFGPGTRLLVL.

There are many counts of this clonotype. This rearrangement joins TRBV6-5 to TRBJ1-6; D unresolved. V shed 5 bases and J shed 7 bases, with 9 bases lying between them. Germline lookup yields CDR1 MNHEY and CDR2 SVGAGI. This CDR3 spans 13 amino acids. This chain's CDR3 is CASSLTGNSPLHF. The CDR3 coding sequence is TGTGCCAGCAGTCTGACGGGGAATTCACCCCTCCACTTT.

This clonotype was found a few times. The V call is TRBV7-6, the J call TRBJ1-1; 7 bases line up with TRBD1. V was clipped by 3 bases and J by 4 bases; unmatched bases: 8. This CDR3 spans 15 amino acids. CDR1 is SGHVS and CDR2 is FNYEAQ in the germline V gene. The CDR3 region has the DNA TGTGCCAGCAGCTTCGAACAGGGGTTGGGCACTGAAGCTTTCTTT. Amino acid sequence: CASSFEQGLGTEAFF.

This clonotype was recorded a few times. The rearrangement uses TRBV6-2 or TRBV6-3 and TRBJ1-1; D gene ambiguous. This CDR3 region has 13 residues. CDR1 and CDR2 from the germline V gene are MNHEY and SVGEGT. The V end was cut by 11 bases, the J end by 0 bases, with 13 bases between. This CDR3 is CAGRTEMNTEAFF. CDR3 coding DNA: TGTGCCGGACGGACCGAAATGAACACTGAAGCTTTCTTT.

Worth noting for this clonotype: This sequence may be a read error, since a much larger clone differs from it by one base. The chain joins TRBV4-3 to TRBJ1-1; D is unclear. This CDR3 has 18 residues. V lost 6 bases to trimming and J lost 5 bases, with 28 bases between them. Germline V gene data show CDR1 as LGHNA and CDR2 as YSLEER. CDR3 region: CASSQTQRLGLAGTEAFF. The DNA of the CDR3 is TGCGCCAGCAGTCAGACGCAAAGACTCGGCCTGGCGGGAACTGAAGCTTTCTTT.

This clonotype was observed a handful of times. V is TRBV4-1 and J is TRBJ1-4; tentative D call: TRBD1 (5 bases). V lost 4 bases, J lost 7 bases, and 16 bases lay in between. The CDR3 sequence is 15 residues long. CDR1 is MGHRA, CDR2 YSYEKL, per germline. The CDR3 loop reads CASSRRQGDGEKLFF. As DNA, the CDR3 is TGCGCCAGCAGCCGTAGACAAGGGGACGGTGAAAAACTGTTTTTT.

The CDR3 DNA reads TGTGCCAGCAGTTACCTGCGCGGGCAGGGTAATGAAAAACTGTTTTTT. Translated: CASSYLRGQGNEKLFF. The V call is TRBV6-5, the J call TRBJ1-4, with a possible D match to TRBD1 (5 bases). This CDR3 is 16 amino acids long. Germline V CDR1 and CDR2: MNHEY, SVGAGI. Trimming shortened V by 2 bases and J by 4 bases, and 14 bases separated the two germline ends.

The V call is TRBV2, the J call TRBJ1-5; tentatively, D is TRBD1 (5 bases). Germline CDR1 reads SNHLY; CDR2 reads FYNNEI. With 9 bases removed from V and 0 bases from J, the gap between germline ends came to 12 bases. The CDR3 totals 14 residues. CDR3 DNA sequence: TGTGCCAGAACGCGAGGGGTTAGCAATCAGCCCCAGCATTTT. Translation gives CARTRGVSNQPQHF.

This clonotype was detected many times. The chain employs TRBV21-1 and TRBJ2-7; TRBD1 is the table's D call, not checked against the DNA. TRBV21-1 is a documented pseudogene. The CDR3 extends over 17 amino acids. This CDR3 reads CASSKFVGTGGSYEQYV. CDR3 in DNA: TGTGCCAGCAGCAAATTTGTAGGGACAGGGGGTTCCTACGAGCAGTACGTC.

The chain couples TRBV2 to TRBJ2-7, with 8 nucleotides matching TRBD1. CDR3 size: 14 residues. The V and J ends lost 4 bases and 6 bases, in that order; junction bases with no gene match: 8. The germline V gene has CDR1 SNHLY and CDR2 FYNNEI. CDR3 loop: CASSVGQGSFEQYF. CDR3 in DNA: TGTGCCAGCAGTGTCGGACAGGGATCGTTCGAGCAGTACTTC.